This T cell receptor (beta chain) was obtained from a study of blood T cell repertoires in COVID-19. Overall study context: PBMCs, B-cell-depleted T cells, or T cells were the source of the cDNA or gDNA that made up the material.

Profiling relied on immunoSEQ multiplex PCR, and the TCRdb table lists in-frame clones only, not all of them. The table has 150,000 to 190,000 clones, 85% to 90% seen once. V was pared by 4 bases and J by 7 bases, with 7 bases of the junction left unmatched. The CDR3 spans 15 residues. CDR1 and CDR2 from the germline V gene are SGHTA and FQGTGA. The chain carries TRBV7-3 and TRBJ2-3; 11 positions match TRBD2. The sequence was obtained from a woman aged 40 to 50 with acute or convalescent COVID-19. What was sequenced was peripheral blood. The CDR3 DNA follows: TGTGCCAGCAGCTCCATAGCGGGGGGGCTTCATACGCAGTATTTT. Translation: CASSSIAGGLHTQYF.